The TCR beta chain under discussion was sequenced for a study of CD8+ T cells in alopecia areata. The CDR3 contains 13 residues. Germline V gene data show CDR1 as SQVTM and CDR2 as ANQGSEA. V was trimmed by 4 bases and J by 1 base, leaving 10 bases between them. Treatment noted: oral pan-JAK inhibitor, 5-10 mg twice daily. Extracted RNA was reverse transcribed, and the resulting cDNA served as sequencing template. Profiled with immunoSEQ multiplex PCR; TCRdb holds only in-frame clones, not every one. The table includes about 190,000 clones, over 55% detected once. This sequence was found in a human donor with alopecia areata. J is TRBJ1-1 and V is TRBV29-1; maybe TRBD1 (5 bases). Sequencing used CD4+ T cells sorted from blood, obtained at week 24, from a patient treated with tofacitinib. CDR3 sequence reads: CSVGVTANTEAFF. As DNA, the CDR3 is TGCAGCGTTGGTGTGACAGCGAACACTGAAGCTTTCTTT.